The 2 T cell receptor beta chains reported below all come from one sample, sequenced in a study of blood T cells in healthy people across ages. With a J-beta primer mix and a sample-barcoded 5' primer, a second PCR ran about 7 to 11 cycles. TCRdb reanalysed the 5' RACE reads using MiXCR and keeps one entry per CDR3 protein. There are hundreds of thousands of distinct CDR3 sequences in the sample; 49% occur only once, and about a third lies in the top ten. Material: blood. These receptors came from a woman aged 55-70 years in good health.

The chain combines TRBV24-1 with TRBJ2-7; D uncertain. The CDR3 consists of 13 residues. The V end was cut by 9 bases, the J end by 4 bases, with 15 bases between. The germline V gene has CDR1 KGHDR and CDR2 SFDVKD. The CDR3 reads CATHLRSEYEQYF. In DNA form, the CDR3 reads TGTGCCACCCATCTCCGGTCTGAATACGAGCAGTACTTC.

This clonotype showed up many times. The chain has TRBV4-2 and TRBJ2-7, with D unresolved. V was pared by 4 bases and J by 3 bases, with 10 bases between. The CDR3 runs to 13 residues. Germline V CDR1 and CDR2: LGHNA, YNFKEQ. The CDR3 sequence: CASSPHSYYEQYF. CDR3 nucleotides: TGTGCCAGCAGCCCCCACAGCTACTACGAGCAGTACTTC.